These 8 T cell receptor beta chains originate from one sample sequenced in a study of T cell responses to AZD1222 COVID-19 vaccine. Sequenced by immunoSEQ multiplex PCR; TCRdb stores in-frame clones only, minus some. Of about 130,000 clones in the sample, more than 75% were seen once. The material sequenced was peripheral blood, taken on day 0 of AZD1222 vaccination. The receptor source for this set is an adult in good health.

This chain's CDR3 is CASSVSTAFGEKLFF. The CDR3 region has the DNA TGTGCCAGTAGTGTTTCGACGGCCTTTGGTGAAAAACTGTTTTTT. The genes are TRBV19 and TRBJ1-4; D call uncertain. CDR1 and CDR2 from the germline V gene are LNHDA and SQIVND (reference sequence). The CDR3 runs 15 residues. V shed 5 bases and J shed 7 bases, with 17 bases lying between them.

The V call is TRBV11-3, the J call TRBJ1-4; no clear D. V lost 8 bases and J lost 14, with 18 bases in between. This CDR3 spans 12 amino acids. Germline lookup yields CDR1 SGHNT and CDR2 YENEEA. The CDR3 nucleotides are TGTGCCAGCTGCAGTCCGCCAAAACGGCTGTTTTTT. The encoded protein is CASCSPPKRLFF.

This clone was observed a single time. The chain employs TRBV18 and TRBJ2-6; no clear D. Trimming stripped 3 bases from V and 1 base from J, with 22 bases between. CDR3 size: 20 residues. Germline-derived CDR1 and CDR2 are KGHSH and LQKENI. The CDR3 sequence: CASSPELGRASPSGANVLTF. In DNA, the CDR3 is TGTGCCAGCTCACCTGAACTGGGCCGAGCTTCTCCGTCTGGGGCCAACGTCCTGACTTTC.

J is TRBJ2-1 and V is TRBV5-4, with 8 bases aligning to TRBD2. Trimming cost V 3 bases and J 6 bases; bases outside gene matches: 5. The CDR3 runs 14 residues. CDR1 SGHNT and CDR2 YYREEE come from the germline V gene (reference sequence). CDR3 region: CASSSGLAVNEQFF. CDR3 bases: TGTGCCAGCAGCTCTGGACTAGCTGTCAATGAGCAGTTCTTC.

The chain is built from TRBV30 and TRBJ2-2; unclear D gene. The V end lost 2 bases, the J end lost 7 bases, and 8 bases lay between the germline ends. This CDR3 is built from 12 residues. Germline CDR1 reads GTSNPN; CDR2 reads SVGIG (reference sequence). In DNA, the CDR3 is TGTGCCTGGAGTTTGGAGATCGGGGAGCTGTTTTTT. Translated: CAWSLEIGELFF.

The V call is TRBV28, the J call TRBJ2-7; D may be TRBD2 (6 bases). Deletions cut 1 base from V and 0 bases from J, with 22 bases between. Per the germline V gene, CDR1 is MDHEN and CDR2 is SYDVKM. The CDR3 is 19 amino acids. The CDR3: CASSLLGPGGGQGSYEQYF. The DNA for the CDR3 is TGTGCCAGCAGTTTATTGGGCCCCGGGGGTGGGCAAGGCTCCTACGAGCAGTACTTC.

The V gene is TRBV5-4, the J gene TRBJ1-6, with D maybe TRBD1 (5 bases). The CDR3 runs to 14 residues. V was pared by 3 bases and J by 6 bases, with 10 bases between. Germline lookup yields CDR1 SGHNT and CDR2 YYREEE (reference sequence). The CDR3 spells CASSSTVFNSPLHF. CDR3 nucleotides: TGTGCCAGCAGCTCGACAGTCTTTAATTCACCCCTCCACTTT.

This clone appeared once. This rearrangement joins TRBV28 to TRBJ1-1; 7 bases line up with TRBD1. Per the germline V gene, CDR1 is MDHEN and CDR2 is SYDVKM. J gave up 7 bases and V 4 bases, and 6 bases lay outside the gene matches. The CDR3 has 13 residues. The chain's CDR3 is CASSSPGQIEAFF. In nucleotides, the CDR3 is TGTGCCAGCAGTTCCCCGGGACAGATTGAAGCTTTCTTT.